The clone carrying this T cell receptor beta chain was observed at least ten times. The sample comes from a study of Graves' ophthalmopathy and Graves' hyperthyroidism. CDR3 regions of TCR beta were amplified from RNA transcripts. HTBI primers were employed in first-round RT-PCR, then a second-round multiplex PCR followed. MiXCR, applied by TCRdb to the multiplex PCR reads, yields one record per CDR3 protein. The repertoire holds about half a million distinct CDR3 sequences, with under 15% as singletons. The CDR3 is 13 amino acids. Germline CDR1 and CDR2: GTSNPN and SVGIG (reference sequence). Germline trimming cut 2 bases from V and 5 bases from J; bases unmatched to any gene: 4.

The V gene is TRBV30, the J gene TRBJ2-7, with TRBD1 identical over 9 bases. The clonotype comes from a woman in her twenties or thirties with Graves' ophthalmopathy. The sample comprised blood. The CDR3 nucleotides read TGTGCCTGGAGTCCAGGGACAGGGAACGAGCAGTACTTC. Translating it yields CAWSPGTGNEQYF.